The 28 T cell receptor beta chains in this list originate from one sample, sequenced in a study of blood T cell repertoires in COVID-19. Here immunoSEQ multiplex PCR was the method, and the copy in TCRdb shows in-frame clones only, minus some. The sample records 110,000 to 150,000 clones, about three quarters being singletons. The specimen sequenced was peripheral blood. The receptors here all came from an older man with acute or convalescent COVID-19.

This chain joins TRBV7-2 and TRBJ1-4; TRBD1 agrees at 9 bases. V shed 5 bases, J shed 8 bases, and the junction held 9 bases outside the gene matches. This CDR3 is 15 amino acids long. Germline V gene sequence: CDR1 SGHTA, CDR2 FQGNSA. As DNA, the CDR3 is TGTGCCAGCAGCACAAGACAGGGGGGAAGCGAAAAACTGTTTTTT. Translated, it gives CASSTRQGGSEKLFF.

This chain uses TRBV6-6 with TRBJ2-7; 8 nucleotides agree with TRBD1. V dropped 6 bases and J dropped 3; count of bases not matched to a gene: 10. CDR1 is MNHNY, CDR2 SVGAGI, per germline (reference sequence). The CDR3 spans 15 residues. DNA of the CDR3: TGTGCCAGCAGCCGCGGACAGGGTGATGTCTACGAGCAGTACTTC. This codes for CASSRGQGDVYEQYF.

The chain has TRBV29-1 and TRBJ2-5; 10 bases agree with TRBD2. V shed 3 bases, J shed 3 bases, and the junction held 4 bases outside the gene matches. The CDR3 has 14 residues. From germline, CDR1 is SQVTM and CDR2 ANQGSEA. The CDR3 DNA reads as TGCAGCGTTGAGTCTCTAGCGGGGGAAGAGACCCAGTACTTC. This gives the protein CSVESLAGEETQYF.

V gene TRBV30 combines with J gene TRBJ1-1; D remains unclear. V lost 1 base and J lost 0, with 15 bases in between. The CDR3 extends over 16 amino acids. The V gene's germline CDR1 is GTSNPN and CDR2 SVGIG (reference sequence). CDR3 loop: CAWSGGISSMNTEAFF. In DNA form, the CDR3 reads TGTGCCTGGAGTGGAGGAATTTCTAGCATGAACACTGAAGCTTTCTTT.

The J gene is TRBJ1-1, the V gene TRBV6-5; D ambiguous. Germline values: CDR1 MNHEY, CDR2 SVGAGI. V lost 8 bases and J lost 4, with 14 bases in between. This CDR3 is 13 amino acids long. CDR3 residues: CASRLGQSTEAFF. DNA of the CDR3: TGTGCCAGCCGACTGGGTCAGAGCACTGAAGCTTTCTTT.

This chain joins TRBV9 and TRBJ1-6; 8 positions match TRBD1. The V gene's germline CDR1 is SGDLS and CDR2 YYNGEE. V was pared by 3 bases and J by 8 bases, with 10 bases of the junction left unmatched. The CDR3 sequence is 16 residues long. CDR3 loop: CASSETGGRLDSPLHF. CDR3 coding DNA: TGTGCCAGCAGCGAAACAGGGGGAAGATTAGATTCACCCCTCCACTTT. Variable domain in full (rest from reference TRBV9 and TRBJ1-6): DSGVTQTPKHLITATGQRVTLRCSPRSGDLSVYWYQQSLDQGLQFLIQYYNGEERAKGNILERFSAQQFPDLHSELNLSSLELGDSALYFCASSETGGRLDSPLHFGNGTRLTVT.

A single count supports this clone. The CDR3 DNA reads as TGTGCCAGCAGATACGGACAGGGAGAGAGGGATGAGCAGTTCTTC. Protein sequence: CASRYGQGERDEQFF. The chain couples TRBV6-6 to TRBJ2-1; 8 bases agree with TRBD1. Germline V lookup: CDR1 MNHNY, CDR2 SVGAGI (reference sequence). V was pared by 6 bases and J by 8 bases, with 12 bases of the junction left unmatched. There are 15 residues in the CDR3.

This clone was observed a single time. V gene TRBV5-1 combines with J gene TRBJ2-5; 8 bases match TRBD2. Per germline, CDR1 SGHRS and CDR2 YFSETQ. V was pared by 4 bases and J by 1 base, with 6 bases of the junction left unmatched. This CDR3 comprises 15 residues. The CDR3 DNA sequence: TGCGCCAGCAGCCCGGGGAGCGGGGGCCAAGAGACCCAGTACTTC. This codes for CASSPGSGGQETQYF.

This rearrangement joins TRBV3-1 (or the pseudogene TRBV3-2) to TRBJ1-5, with D unresolved. This CDR3 has 15 amino acids. V was shortened by 1 base and J by 6 bases, with 13 bases between the two germline ends. Germline CDR1 LGHDT, CDR2 YNNKEL (reference sequence). The CDR3 region has the DNA TGTGCCAGCAGCCAAGGATTCCAGCGAGGTCAGCCCCAGCATTTT. It codes for CASSQGFQRGQPQHF.

The V gene is TRBV5-4, the J gene TRBJ1-6; maybe TRBD1 (6 bases). CDR1 SGHNT and CDR2 YYREEE come from the germline V gene (reference sequence). The CDR3 totals 17 residues. Trimming took off 4 bases at V and 1 base at J, with 15 bases between the two ends. The CDR3 DNA is TGTGCCAGCAGCGGAACAGGGAAGGGGTCCTATAATTCACCCCTCCACTTT. Its protein product is CASSGTGKGSYNSPLHF.

This chain uses TRBV28 with TRBJ1-6; 9 bases match TRBD1. V shed 3 bases and J 10 bases; nucleotides not matched to a gene: 4. Germline CDR1 is MDHEN and CDR2 is SYDVKM. There are 14 residues in the CDR3. This CDR3 is CASSLGTGLSPLHF. CDR3 nucleotide sequence: TGTGCCAGCAGTTTGGGGACAGGGCTCTCACCCCTCCACTTT.

This rearrangement joins TRBV19 to TRBJ1-2; D gene unclear. The CDR3 runs to 17 residues. The V gene lost 1 base and the J gene lost 6 bases, with 21 bases spanning the gap. CDR1 and CDR2 (germline): LNHDA, SQIVND (reference sequence). Written as DNA, the CDR3 is TGTGCCAGTAGTATAGGAGGAAAGTGGAGTAATCTTCATGGCTACACCTTC. Its translation is CASSIGGKWSNLHGYTF.

This chain links TRBV6-5 with TRBJ2-7; D may be TRBD2 (7 bases). Trimming stripped 6 bases from V and 6 bases from J, with 21 bases between. The CDR3 loop spans 15 amino acids. The germline V gene has CDR1 MNHEY and CDR2 SVGAGI. The CDR3 DNA reads as TGTGCCAGCAGCCTACAGGGACTACCCTCGGGCGAGCAGTACTTC. This codes for CASSLQGLPSGEQYF.

The V call is TRBV5-5, the J call TRBJ2-7; TRBD1 aligns across 8 bases. V shed 4 bases and J 3 bases; nucleotides not matched to a gene: 12. The CDR3 covers 16 residues. Per germline, CDR1 SGHKS and CDR2 YYEKEE (reference sequence). CDR3 bases: TGTGCCAGCAGCAACGAAAGACAGGGGCCCTACTACGAGCAGTACTTC. It translates to CASSNERQGPYYEQYF.

J is TRBJ1-6 and V is TRBV28; 7 bases line up with TRBD1. The CDR3 loop spans 16 amino acids. Trimming took 6 bases from V and 0 from J; bases not matched to a gene: 5. CDR1 is MDHEN and CDR2 is SYDVKM in the germline V gene. The CDR3 sequence is CASRGQSSSYNSPLHF. The CDR3 DNA is TGTGCCAGCAGGGGACAGAGTAGCTCCTATAATTCACCCCTCCACTTT.

The chain links TRBV2 to TRBJ1-4; TRBD1 is a possible D gene (5 bases). The germline gives CDR1 SNHLY, CDR2 FYNNEI. Trimming stripped 4 bases from V and 7 bases from J, with 13 bases between. CDR3 length: 14 residues. This chain's CDR3 is CASSVRGGGEKLFF. The CDR3 DNA sequence: TGTGCCAGCAGTGTACGCGGGGGGGGTGAAAAACTGTTTTTT.

The chain uses TRBV4-1 and TRBJ2-3, with TRBD1 matching 11 bases. This CDR3 is built from 19 residues. Germline V gene sequence: CDR1 MGHRA, CDR2 YSYEKL. With V trimmed by 0 bases and J by 6 bases, 14 bases remained unmatched. The CDR3 DNA is TGCGCCAGCAGCCAAGATGTTCAGGGGACAGGGGGTTCCGTGGATACGCAGTATTTT. Its protein is CASSQDVQGTGGSVDTQYF.

The gene calls are TRBV28 and TRBJ2-2; D is unresolved. Per germline, CDR1 MDHEN and CDR2 SYDVKM. V lost 5 bases, J lost 1 base, and 2 bases lay in between. The CDR3 runs 12 residues. Written as DNA, the CDR3 is TGTGCCAGCAGTCAGAACACCGGGGAGCTGTTTTTT. Protein sequence: CASSQNTGELFF. The complete variable domain, with remaining parts taken from reference TRBV28 and TRBJ2-2, reads DVKVTQSSRYLVKRTGEKVFLECVQDMDHENMFWYRQDPGLGLRLIYFSYDVKMKEKGDIPEGYSVSREKKERFSLILESASTNQTSMYLCASSQNTGELFFGEGSRLTVL.

The V call is TRBV15, the J call TRBJ2-7, with 8 bases fitting TRBD1. The V gene's germline CDR1 is LNHNV and CDR2 YYDKDF (reference sequence). The CDR3 loop spans 13 amino acids. Germline trimming cut 5 bases from V and 7 bases from J; bases unmatched to any gene: 7. The CDR3, as DNA: TGTGCCACCAGCGGGCGGACAGGGCAGGAGCAGTACTTC. Residues: CATSGRTGQEQYF.

The chain recombines TRBV2 with TRBJ2-1; 10 positions match TRBD1. CDR1 and CDR2 (germline): SNHLY, FYNNEI. This CDR3 spans 16 amino acids. Trimming took 4 bases from V and 2 from J; bases not matched to a gene: 5. The CDR3 DNA sequence: TGTGCCAGCAGTGGATCGACAGGGGGCCCCTACAATGAGCAGTTCTTC. Translation gives CASSGSTGGPYNEQFF.

The chain has TRBV18 and TRBJ1-1, with no clear D. Trimming stripped 6 bases from V and 5 bases from J, with 16 bases between. The CDR3 is made up of 14 amino acids. From germline, CDR1 is KGHSH and CDR2 LQKENI. The CDR3 loop reads CASSIIEGGTEAFF. Written as DNA, the CDR3 is TGTGCCAGCTCGATAATCGAGGGTGGGACTGAAGCTTTCTTT.

V is TRBV6-1 and J is TRBJ1-4, with TRBD1 as a possible D gene (5 bases). V was shortened by 0 bases and J by 0 bases, with 11 bases between the two germline ends. This CDR3 comprises 17 residues. CDR1 is MNHNS, CDR2 SASEGT, per germline. CDR3 region: CASSEARWTTTNEKLFF. As DNA, the CDR3 is TGTGCCAGCAGTGAAGCGCGTTGGACAACAACTAATGAAAAACTGTTTTTT.

The sample holds one count of this clone. The chain links TRBV28 to TRBJ2-7, with a possible D match to TRBD1 (5 bases). This CDR3 region has 16 residues. V was pared by 5 bases and J by 2 bases, with 19 bases between. The germline gives CDR1 MDHEN, CDR2 SYDVKM. CDR3 nucleotide sequence: TGTGCCAGCAGTACTATAGGGCAGGGAAATCCCTACGAGCAGTACTTC. Its protein product is CASSTIGQGNPYEQYF.

The chain recombines TRBV7-2 with TRBJ2-6; no clear D. Germline CDR1 is SGHTA and CDR2 is FQGNSA. The CDR3 sequence is 16 residues long. V lost 2 bases to trimming and J lost 0 bases, with 8 bases between them. DNA of the CDR3: TGTGCCAGCAGCTTAATGGCCACCTCTGGGGCCAACGTCCTGACTTTC. This encodes CASSLMATSGANVLTF.

The genes are TRBV5-5 and TRBJ2-3; weak D call: TRBD1 (5 bases). The germline V gene encodes CDR1 SGHKS and CDR2 YYEKEE (reference sequence). The germline V and J ends were trimmed by 3 bases and 2 bases, with 13 bases remaining between them. The CDR3 totals 15 residues. DNA for the CDR3: TGTGCCAGCAGCTCCCTATGGGGCGCCACAGATACGCAGTATTTT. Protein: CASSSLWGATDTQYF.

The genes are TRBV28 and TRBJ2-7, with a possible D match to TRBD2 (6 bases). The CDR3 is 16 residues long. Germline values: CDR1 MDHEN, CDR2 SYDVKM. V was clipped by 5 bases and J by 1 base, with 18 bases between them. CDR3 region: CASSPAGREKSYEQYF. CDR3 DNA: TGTGCCAGCAGTCCGGCCGGGAGAGAAAAGTCCTACGAGCAGTACTTC.

This clone was detected only a few times. The genes are TRBV5-1 and TRBJ2-7; D uncertain. The CDR3 loop spans 13 amino acids. The germline V gene has CDR1 SGHRS and CDR2 YFSETQ. V lost 0 bases and J 1 base, leaving 5 bases between the germline ends. Here the CDR3 reads CASSLGQSYEQYF. The DNA of the CDR3 is TGCGCCAGCAGCTTGGGCCAGTCCTACGAGCAGTACTTC. Full variable domain (outside the CDR3, taken from reference TRBV5-1 and TRBJ2-7): KAGVTQTPRYLIKTRGQQVTLSCSPISGHRSVSWYQQTPGQGLQFLFEYFSETQRNKGNFPGRFSGRQFSNSRSEMNVSTLELGDSALYLCASSLGQSYEQYFGPGTRLTVT.

The chain joins TRBV10-3 to TRBJ1-4, with TRBD1 as a possible D gene (5 bases). Germline CDR1 is ENHRY and CDR2 is SYGVKD. The germline V and J ends were trimmed by 4 bases and 0 bases, with 6 bases remaining between them. The CDR3 spans 14 residues. This CDR3 is CAISAGATNEKLFF. The CDR3 DNA reads as TGTGCCATCAGTGCGGGGGCAACTAATGAAAAACTGTTTTTT.